These 25 T cell receptor beta chains came from one sample sequenced in a study of molecular identifiers for immune sequencing clone quantification. MiXCR was run by TCRdb on the PCR reads, yielding one entry per CDR3 protein. The sample lists 300,000 to 350,000 distinct CDR3 sequences, roughly a fifth occurring once. Sequencing was done on a sample of naive CD8+ T cells from blood, with Jurkat cell RNA spiked in. The subset was: FACS-sorted CD8+CD4-CCR7+CD45RA+ naive T cells. Receptors were obtained from a human donor in good health. Some libraries in this study had Jurkat cell RNA spiked in.

In this sample, this clonotype turned up many times. The rearrangement joins TRBV5-6 to TRBJ1-1; D not certain. The V gene's germline CDR1 is SGHDT and CDR2 YYEEEE. The CDR3 has 14 residues. V lost 2 bases to trimming and J lost 5 bases, with 13 bases between them. CDR3 DNA sequence: TGTGCCAGCAGCTTTTGGGGTTCGTATACTGAAGCTTTCTTT. It specifies CASSFWGSYTEAFF.

This clonotype was counted at least ten times. J is TRBJ1-1 and V is TRBV29-1, with D possibly matching TRBD1 (5 bases). CDR1 is SQVTM, CDR2 ANQGSEA, per germline. This CDR3 is built from 12 residues. Trimming removed 4 bases at V and 4 bases at J, with 10 bases between. The CDR3 region has the DNA TGCAGCGTTGTTGGGGGGGGCACTGAAGCTTTCTTT. The encoded protein is CSVVGGGTEAFF.

The sample holds many counts of this clonotype. The chain joins TRBV12-5 to TRBJ1-2, with 7 bases fitting TRBD1. Trimming took 6 bases from V and 2 from J; bases not matched to a gene: 0. In germline, CDR1 is LGHNT, CDR2 FRNRAP. There are 12 residues in the CDR3. CDR3 in amino acids: CASGGQNYGYTF. CDR3 bases: TGTGCTAGTGGGGGACAGAACTATGGCTACACCTTC. The whole variable domain, filled in from reference TRBV12-5 and TRBJ1-2, reads DARVTQTPRHKVTEMGQEVTMRCQPILGHNTVFWYRQTMMQGLELLAYFRNRAPLDDSGMPKDRFSAEMPDATLATLKIQPSEPRDSAVYFCASGGQNYGYTFGSGTRLTVV.

This clonotype was counted only a few times. This chain connects TRBV11-2 to TRBJ2-5, with 8 bases that match TRBD2. There are 15 residues in the CDR3. CDR1 SGHAT and CDR2 FQNNGV come from the germline V gene. The V and J ends lost 1 base and 2 bases, in that order; junction bases with no gene match: 3. CDR3 bases: TGTGCCAGCAGCTTAGTTAGCGGGGTGCAAGAGACCCAGTACTTC. It is translated as CASSLVSGVQETQYF.

A note on this clonotype: Sequence at one end of the junction differs from germline and may be a read error. This sequence joins TRBV3-1 and TRBJ2-5; 7 nucleotides align to TRBD2. This CDR3 has 14 amino acids. Germline CDR1 is LGHDT and CDR2 is YNNKEL (reference sequence). CDR3: CASSQAGTKDTQYF. The DNA for the CDR3 is TGTGCCAGCAGCCAAGCCGGGACTAAAGATACCCAGTACTTC.

This chain uses TRBV27 with TRBJ1-1, with a weak D call TRBD1 (5 bases). V lost 5 bases and J lost 3, with 13 bases in between. Germline loops: CDR1 MNHEY, CDR2 SMNVEV (reference sequence). The CDR3 covers 14 residues. The CDR3 DNA reads as TGTGCCAGCAGTGAACTTCAGGGTTACACTGAAGCTTTCTTT. Translating it yields CASSELQGYTEAFF.

V gene TRBV23-1 combines with J gene TRBJ2-3, with 13 bases lining up with TRBD2. TRBV23-1 is treated as an ORF (open reading frame) with a function not yet certain. This CDR3 region has 16 residues. Trimming at V came to 6 bases and at J to 11 bases, leaving 14 bases not matched to a gene. For the CDR3, the DNA is TGCGCCAGCAGAAAAAGGACTAGCGGGGGCCACTATGGGCAGTATTTT. Its translation: CASRKRTSGGHYGQYF.

As DNA, the CDR3 is TGTGCCAGCAGCCAAGACGTACGACAGTTTAACACCGGGGAGCTGTTTTTT. Protein product: CASSQDVRQFNTGELFF. The chain has TRBV3-1 and TRBJ2-2; perhaps TRBD1 as D (5 bases). Trimming left V 0 bases short and J 2 bases short, with 13 bases between. Per germline, CDR1 LGHDT and CDR2 YNNKEL (reference sequence). This CDR3 is 17 amino acids long. Complete variable domain (other parts from reference TRBV3-1 and TRBJ2-2): DTAVSQTPKYLVTQMGNDKSIKCEQNLGHDTMYWYKQDSKKFLKIMFSYNNKELIINETVPNRFSPKSPDKAHLNLHINSLELGDSAVYFCASSQDVRQFNTGELFFGEGSRLTVL.

V gene TRBV7-8 combines with J gene TRBJ1-2; D is unclear. Germline V gene lookup returns CDR1 SGHVS and CDR2 FQNEAQ. Trimming stripped 8 bases from V and 6 bases from J, with 16 bases between. The CDR3 length is 13 residues. The CDR3 sequence: CASGPPSVNGYTF. The CDR3 DNA is TGTGCCAGCGGCCCCCCGTCAGTTAATGGCTACACCTTC.

This clonotype was recorded at least ten times. This chain joins TRBV9 and TRBJ1-5, with D maybe TRBD1 (5 bases). Between the trimmed V and J ends, which lost 0 bases and 4 bases, there was a span of 8 bases. The CDR3 runs to 14 residues. Germline-derived CDR1 and CDR2 are SGDLS and YYNGEE. The CDR3 spells CASSVGGGNQPQHF. The DNA of the CDR3 is TGTGCCAGCAGCGTAGGTGGGGGAAATCAGCCCCAGCATTTT.

The chain is built from TRBV7-9 and TRBJ2-7; 7 bases are a match to TRBD1. Trimming cost V 5 bases and J 0 bases; bases outside gene matches: 7. In germline, CDR1 is SEHNR, CDR2 FQNEAQ (reference sequence). This CDR3 region has 15 residues. The CDR3 coding sequence is TGTGCCAGCAGCATGTCGGACAGGACCTCCTACGAGCAGTACTTC. Protein: CASSMSDRTSYEQYF.

In this sample, this clonotype turned up many times. The chain couples TRBV7-6 to TRBJ2-7, with a tentative D call TRBD1 (5 bases). This CDR3 has 15 residues. Germline V gives CDR1 SGHVS, CDR2 FNYEAQ. Trimming removed 3 bases at V and 0 bases at J, with 12 bases between. Written as DNA, the CDR3 is TGTGCCAGCAGCTTTGGCGGACAAAGCTCCTACGAGCAGTACTTC. It yields the protein CASSFGGQSSYEQYF.

The rearrangement links TRBV5-8 to TRBJ2-1, with D possibly called TRBD1 or TRBD2 (5 bases each). This CDR3 spans 13 amino acids. Trimming left V 3 bases short and J 9 bases short, with 13 bases between. CDR1 SGHTS and CDR2 YDEGEE come from the germline V gene. CDR3 region: CASSYGARREQFF. CDR3 nucleotide sequence: TGTGCCAGCAGCTACGGGGCCAGACGTGAGCAGTTCTTC.

Points on this clonotype: A much bigger clone sits one base away, suggesting this may be a read error. The chain combines TRBV2 with TRBJ1-6, with D unresolved. The CDR3 totals 14 residues. Germline V gene data show CDR1 as SNHLY and CDR2 as FYNNEI. The CDR3 DNA follows: TGTGCCAGCAGTGCCCGGGGTGGTAATACACCCCTCCACTTT. It is translated as CASSARGGNTPLHF.

In this sample, this clonotype turned up once. A much larger clone differs from this one at a single base, so this may be a read error. Here the CDR3 reads CASSLVLVGLWGLNTEAFF. The CDR3, as DNA: TGTGCCAGCAGCTTAGTGCTAGTCGGGTTGTGGGGTTTAAACACTGAAGCTTTCTTT. V gene TRBV7-8 combines with J gene TRBJ1-1; no clear D. Germline loops: CDR1 SGHVS, CDR2 FQNEAQ. Trimming took 1 base from V and 2 from J, leaving 23 bases between them. This CDR3 has 19 amino acids.

The chain links TRBV6-4 to TRBJ1-3; no clear D gene. Trimming left V 7 bases short and J 2 bases short, with 15 bases between. Per germline, CDR1 MRHNA and CDR2 SNTAGT. The CDR3 length is 15 residues. This chain's CDR3 is CASNTSETPGNTIYF. As DNA, the CDR3 is TGTGCCAGCAATACCTCCGAGACACCTGGAAACACCATATATTTT.

This clonotype was seen ten or more times. The rearrangement uses TRBV28 and TRBJ2-2, with 8 bases identical to TRBD1. V was clipped by 4 bases and J by 1 base; unmatched bases: 8. CDR1 is MDHEN and CDR2 is SYDVKM in the germline V gene. The CDR3 covers 17 residues. The CDR3 spells CASSSRDTGGNTGELFF. As DNA, the CDR3 is TGTGCCAGCAGTTCCCGCGACACAGGGGGGAACACCGGGGAGCTGTTTTTT.

In its sample, this clonotype was seen many times. This chain links TRBV28 with TRBJ2-3, with D possibly TRBD1 on 6 matching bases. The CDR3 loop spans 17 amino acids. Germline V CDR1 and CDR2: MDHEN, SYDVKM. V lost 2 bases to trimming and J lost 2 bases, with 17 bases between them. The CDR3 DNA reads TGTGCCAGCAGTTTACCCCCGCAGGGGTCAACCACAGATACGCAGTATTTT. Translated, it gives CASSLPPQGSTTDTQYF.

Many counts were recorded for this clonotype. The chain combines TRBV19 with TRBJ2-5; D not certain. The germline V gene encodes CDR1 LNHDA and CDR2 SQIVND (reference sequence). Between the trimmed V and J ends, which lost 4 bases and 5 bases, there was a span of 11 bases. The CDR3 consists of 13 residues. In DNA, the CDR3 is TGTGCCAGTAGTACGCTGACTTGGGAGACCCAGTACTTC. The encoded protein is CASSTLTWETQYF.

As regards this clonotype: A read error is possible here, since a much larger clone lies one base away. The chain combines TRBV7-9 with TRBJ2-6, with D unresolved. V was shortened by 8 bases and J by 0 bases, with 14 bases between the two germline ends. This CDR3 is 16 amino acids long. Germline V gene lookup returns CDR1 SEHNR and CDR2 FQNEAQ (reference sequence). The DNA for the CDR3 is TGTGCCAGCGGCTCCTTCACTCTCTCTGGGGCCAACGTCCTGACTTTC. Translation gives CASGSFTLSGANVLTF.

This clonotype has ten or more counts. The V gene is TRBV9, the J gene TRBJ2-5; 12 nucleotides align to TRBD2. This CDR3 has 16 residues. From germline, CDR1 is SGDLS and CDR2 YYNGEE. Losses at the gene ends were 3 bases for V and 10 bases for J; bases not matched to a gene: 13. CDR3 in amino acids: CASSARLAGAQEVQYF. CDR3 DNA sequence: TGTGCCAGCAGCGCCCGACTAGCGGGGGCCCAGGAGGTCCAGTACTTC.

This clonotype was detected many times. The V and J genes are TRBV7-9 and TRBJ2-5; no firm D call. The germline V gene has CDR1 SEHNR and CDR2 FQNEAQ (reference sequence). There are 12 residues in the CDR3. The V end lost 5 bases, the J end lost 5 bases, and 9 bases lay between the germline ends. The CDR3 spells CASSPRSETQYF. CDR3 coding DNA: TGTGCCAGCAGCCCCAGGTCGGAGACCCAGTACTTC.

This clonotype appeared a few times. Germline is not matched at one junction end, which may reflect a read error. J is TRBJ1-4 and V is TRBV27; 8 positions match TRBD1. CDR3 length: 14 residues. Germline V gene data show CDR1 as MNHEY and CDR2 as SMNVEV (reference sequence). The CDR3 here is CASSLGTGGEELFF. As DNA, the CDR3 is TGTGCCAGCAGTTTGGGGACAGGAGGTGAAGAACTGTTTTTT.

As to this clonotype: It may be a read error: a sequence one base away is much more abundant. This rearrangement joins TRBV29-1 to TRBJ2-7; D might be TRBD1 (6 bases). The CDR3 totals 15 residues. CDR1 and CDR2 (germline): SQVTM, ANQGSEA. CDR3 nucleotide sequence: TGCAGCGTTGAAGATTCAGATGGACAGAGCTACGAGCAGCACTTC. It translates to CSVEDSDGQSYEQHF.

This clonotype was seen many times. The J gene is TRBJ1-2, the V gene TRBV14; possibly TRBD1 for D (5 bases). The V gene lost 3 bases and the J gene lost 5 bases, with 16 bases spanning the gap. There are 15 residues in the CDR3. Germline CDR1 SGHDN, CDR2 FVKESK. CDR3 loop: CASSQNGASRYGYTF. CDR3 DNA: TGTGCCAGCAGCCAGAATGGGGCCAGCCGTTATGGCTACACCTTC.